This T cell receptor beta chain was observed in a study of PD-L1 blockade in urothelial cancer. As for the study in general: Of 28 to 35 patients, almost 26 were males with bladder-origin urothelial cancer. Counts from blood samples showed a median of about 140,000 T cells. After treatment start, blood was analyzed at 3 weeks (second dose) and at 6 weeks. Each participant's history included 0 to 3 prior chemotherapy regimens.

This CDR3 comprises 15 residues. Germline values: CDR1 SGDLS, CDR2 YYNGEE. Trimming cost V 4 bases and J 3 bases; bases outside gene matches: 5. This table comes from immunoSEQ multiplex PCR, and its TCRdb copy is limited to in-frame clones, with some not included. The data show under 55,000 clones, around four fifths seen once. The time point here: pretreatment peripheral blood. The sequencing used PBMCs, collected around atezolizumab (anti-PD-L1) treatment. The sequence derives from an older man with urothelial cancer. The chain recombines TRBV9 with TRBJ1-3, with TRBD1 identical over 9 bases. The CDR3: CASSPGTGSGNTIYF. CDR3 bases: TGTGCCAGCAGCCCCGGGACAGGGAGTGGAAACACCATATATTTT.